This T cell receptor (beta chain) stems from a study of OX40 agonist ivuxolimab in advanced cancers. As for the study in general: Subjects had a mean age of about 60 years, with a range of roughly 23 to 79; roughly 83% were male.

Remarks on this clone: Its matching antigen is unknown.

Germline CDR1 is SGHTA and CDR2 is FQGTGA. Trimming took 5 bases from V and 4 from J; bases not matched to a gene: 5. The CDR3 covers 13 residues. Study-wide results and caveats: In general, CD8+ T cells held more expanded clones than CD4+ did, on average.

Using immunoSEQ multiplex PCR, the repertoire was profiled, and TCRdb retains in-frame clones only, with some absent. Of 19,000 or so clones listed, about 90% are singletons. The V and J genes are TRBV7-3 and TRBJ2-7; TRBD2 matches 7 bases. This specimen consisted of CD4+ or CD8+ T cells sorted from blood, obtained in a trial of the OX40 agonist ivuxolimab. The sequence came from an adult with an advanced solid tumor such as melanoma, head and neck, liver or kidney cancer. The CDR3 sequence: CASSPSGHYEQYF. In DNA form, the CDR3 reads TGTGCCAGCAGCCCTAGCGGACATTACGAGCAGTACTTC.